The rows below give T cell receptor beta chains drawn from one sample of a study of control samples from healthy donors and cancer patients. Generated by immunoSEQ multiplex PCR, the TCRdb table keeps only in-frame clones and is missing some. The sample lists around 170,000 clones; 90% to 95% were seen once. Sequencing used blood. These receptors were collected from a woman in her 30s in good health. Both conserved end residues are part of each CDR3. Fields, in order: clone size, D gene, V gene, J gene, CDR3 length, CDR3 protein, CDR3 DNA. A D gene is named only where the DNA matches it firmly. Only part of the rows carry a size: once, few, many, or a class if the clone is expanded.

clone_size: -; d_call: -; v_call: TRBV28; j_call: TRBJ1-4; cdr3_length: 12; cdr3_aa: CASSYEGEKLFF; cdr3_nt: TGTGCCAGCAGTTACGAGGGTGAAAAACTGTTTTTT
clone_size: -; d_call: -; v_call: TRBV6-1; j_call: TRBJ2-7; cdr3_length: 14; cdr3_aa: CASSDGLERSEQYF; cdr3_nt: TGTGCCAGCAGTGACGGGCTGGAGAGGAGCGAGCAGTACTTC
clone_size: few; d_call: TRBD1; v_call: TRBV27; j_call: TRBJ2-7; cdr3_length: 14; cdr3_aa: CASSFRGQGYEQYF; cdr3_nt: TGTGCCAGCAGTTTTAGGGGACAGGGCTACGAGCAGTACTTC
clone_size: -; d_call: -; v_call: TRBV5-1; j_call: TRBJ2-5; cdr3_length: 13; cdr3_aa: CASSLDYGETQYF; cdr3_nt: TGCGCCAGCAGCTTGGACTACGGGGAGACCCAGTACTTC
clone_size: -; d_call: TRBD2; v_call: TRBV27; j_call: TRBJ2-2; cdr3_length: 15; cdr3_aa: CASSRLAGDTGELFF; cdr3_nt: TGTGCCAGCAGTCGACTAGCGGGGGACACCGGGGAGCTGTTTTTT
clone_size: -; d_call: -; v_call: TRBV4-1; j_call: TRBJ1-4; cdr3_length: 14; cdr3_aa: CASSRGATNEKLFF; cdr3_nt: TGCGCCAGCAGCCGGGGGGCAACTAATGAAAAACTGTTTTTT
clone_size: -; d_call: TRBD1; v_call: TRBV28; j_call: TRBJ2-7; cdr3_length: 18; cdr3_aa: CASSSRPWRDRKTYEQYF; cdr3_nt: TGTGCCAGCAGTTCCCGCCCTTGGCGGGACAGGAAGACTTACGAGCAGTACTTC
clone_size: -; d_call: -; v_call: TRBV7-2; j_call: TRBJ1-6; cdr3_length: 13; cdr3_aa: CASNRVRNSPLHF; cdr3_nt: TGTGCCAGCAACAGGGTCCGGAATTCACCCCTCCACTTT
clone_size: -; d_call: -; v_call: TRBV4-1; j_call: TRBJ2-6; cdr3_length: 14; cdr3_aa: CASSQISGANVLTF; cdr3_nt: TGCGCCAGCAGCCAAATCTCTGGGGCCAACGTCCTGACTTTC
clone_size: -; d_call: -; v_call: TRBV30; j_call: TRBJ1-6; cdr3_length: 15; cdr3_aa: CAWSRGEDFSSPLHF; cdr3_nt: TGTGCCTGGAGTCGGGGCGAGGATTTTAGTTCACCCCTCCACTTT
clone_size: -; d_call: TRBD2; v_call: TRBV7-3; j_call: TRBJ2-3; cdr3_length: 16; cdr3_aa: CASSLQGVLAGGTQYF; cdr3_nt: TGTGCCAGCAGCCTACAGGGCGTGCTAGCGGGTGGTACGCAGTATTTT
clone_size: -; d_call: -; v_call: TRBV29-1; j_call: TRBJ2-3; cdr3_length: 12; cdr3_aa: CSVEEERGTQYF; cdr3_nt: TGCAGCGTTGAAGAGGAAAGAGGCACGCAGTATTTT
clone_size: -; d_call: -; v_call: TRBV11-3; j_call: TRBJ2-1; cdr3_length: 11; cdr3_aa: CARHPRNEQFF; cdr3_nt: TGTGCCAGGCACCCCCGCAATGAGCAGTTCTTC
clone_size: -; d_call: -; v_call: TRBV7-2; j_call: TRBJ1-5; cdr3_length: 13; cdr3_aa: CASSRLSIQPQHF; cdr3_nt: TGTGCCAGCAGCCGCCTTTCAATCCAGCCCCAGCATTTT
clone_size: -; d_call: -; v_call: TRBV19; j_call: TRBJ1-5; cdr3_length: 17; cdr3_aa: CASSLGAGSRFNQPQHF; cdr3_nt: TGTGCCAGTAGTTTGGGCGCCGGTTCCAGATTCAATCAGCCCCAGCATTTT
clone_size: -; d_call: TRBD1; v_call: TRBV2; j_call: TRBJ1-2; cdr3_length: 12; cdr3_aa: CASRPDRDGYTF; cdr3_nt: TGTGCCAGCAGACCCGACAGGGACGGCTACACCTTC
clone_size: once; d_call: -; v_call: TRBV19; j_call: TRBJ2-2; cdr3_length: 12; cdr3_aa: CASSIEVGELFF; cdr3_nt: TGTGCCAGTAGTATTGAAGTCGGGGAGCTGTTTTTT
clone_size: -; d_call: -; v_call: TRBV20-1; j_call: TRBJ1-6; cdr3_length: 14; cdr3_aa: CSASSGEGNSPLHF; cdr3_nt: TGCAGTGCTAGTTCGGGAGAGGGGAATTCACCCCTCCACTTT
clone_size: -; d_call: -; v_call: TRBV28; j_call: TRBJ2-1; cdr3_length: 12; cdr3_aa: CASSLAPYEQFF; cdr3_nt: TGTGCCAGCAGTTTGGCCCCATATGAGCAGTTCTTC
clone_size: -; d_call: -; v_call: TRBV7-2; j_call: TRBJ2-7; cdr3_length: 15; cdr3_aa: CASSPSRTPQYEQYF; cdr3_nt: TGTGCCAGCAGCCCCTCCCGGACTCCTCAATACGAGCAGTACTTC
clone_size: few; d_call: -; v_call: TRBV28; j_call: TRBJ1-2; cdr3_length: 14; cdr3_aa: CASTPSGLNYGYTF; cdr3_nt: TGTGCCAGCACCCCCTCCGGGCTTAACTATGGCTACACCTTC
clone_size: -; d_call: -; v_call: TRBV18; j_call: TRBJ1-1; cdr3_length: 15; cdr3_aa: CASSPGGVPNTEAFF; cdr3_nt: TGTGCCAGCTCACCGGGGGGGGTTCCGAACACTGAAGCTTTCTTT
clone_size: -; d_call: -; v_call: TRBV28; j_call: TRBJ2-4; cdr3_length: 14; cdr3_aa: CASSSRLAKNIQYF; cdr3_nt: TGTGCCAGCAGTTCTCGTCTAGCCAAAAACATTCAGTACTTC
clone_size: -; d_call: TRBD1; v_call: TRBV6-6; j_call: TRBJ1-5; cdr3_length: 15; cdr3_aa: CASSYGDREGQPQHF; cdr3_nt: TGTGCCAGCAGTTACGGGGACAGGGAAGGGCAGCCCCAGCATTTT
clone_size: -; d_call: TRBD1; v_call: TRBV10-1; j_call: TRBJ2-7; cdr3_length: 15; cdr3_aa: CASSEQGQGAVKQYF; cdr3_nt: TGCGCCAGCAGTGAGCAGGGACAGGGTGCGGTAAAGCAGTACTTC
clone_size: -; d_call: -; v_call: TRBV19; j_call: TRBJ2-2; cdr3_length: 16; cdr3_aa: CASSMRRQVRTGELFF; cdr3_nt: TGTGCCAGTAGTATGAGGAGACAGGTGCGCACCGGGGAGCTGTTTTTT
clone_size: -; d_call: -; v_call: TRBV5-4; j_call: TRBJ2-2; cdr3_length: 15; cdr3_aa: CASSADSSNTGELFF; cdr3_nt: TGTGCCAGCAGCGCGGACAGTTCGAACACCGGGGAGCTGTTTTTT